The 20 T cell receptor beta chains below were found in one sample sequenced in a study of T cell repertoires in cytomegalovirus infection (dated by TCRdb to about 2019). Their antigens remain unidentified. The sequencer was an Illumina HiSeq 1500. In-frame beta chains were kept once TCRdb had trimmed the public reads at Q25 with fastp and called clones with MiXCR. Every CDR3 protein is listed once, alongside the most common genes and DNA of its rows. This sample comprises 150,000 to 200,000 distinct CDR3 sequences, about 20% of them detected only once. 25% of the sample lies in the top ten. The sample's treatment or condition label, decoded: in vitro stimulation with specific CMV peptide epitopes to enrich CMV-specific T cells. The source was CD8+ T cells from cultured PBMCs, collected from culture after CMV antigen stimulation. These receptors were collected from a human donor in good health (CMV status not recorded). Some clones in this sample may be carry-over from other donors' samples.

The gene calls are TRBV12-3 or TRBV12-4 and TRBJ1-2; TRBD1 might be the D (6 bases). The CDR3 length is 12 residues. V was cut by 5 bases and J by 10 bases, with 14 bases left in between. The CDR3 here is CASSHRRGYYTF. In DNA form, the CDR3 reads TGTGCCAGCAGTCACCGGAGGGGGTACTACACCTTC.

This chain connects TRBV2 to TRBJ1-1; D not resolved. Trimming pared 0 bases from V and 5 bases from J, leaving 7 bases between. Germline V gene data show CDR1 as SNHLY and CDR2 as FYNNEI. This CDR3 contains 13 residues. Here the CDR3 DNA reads TGTGCCAGCAGTGAAGCAGGCGGGACTGAAGCTTTCTTT. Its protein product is CASSEAGGTEAFF.

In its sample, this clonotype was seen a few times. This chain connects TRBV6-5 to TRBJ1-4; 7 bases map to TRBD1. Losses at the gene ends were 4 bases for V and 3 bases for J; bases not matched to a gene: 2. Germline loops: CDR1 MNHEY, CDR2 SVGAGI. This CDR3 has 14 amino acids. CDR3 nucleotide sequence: TGTGCCAGCAGTTCAGGGGGAGCTAATGAAAAACTGTTTTTT. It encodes CASSSGGANEKLFF.

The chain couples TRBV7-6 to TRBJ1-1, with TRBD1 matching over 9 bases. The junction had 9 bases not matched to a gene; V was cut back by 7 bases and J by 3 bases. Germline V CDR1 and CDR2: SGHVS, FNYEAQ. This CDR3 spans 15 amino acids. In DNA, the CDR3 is TGTGCCAGCACCCCCGGACAGGGGAGTCACACTGAAGCTTTCTTT. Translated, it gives CASTPGQGSHTEAFF. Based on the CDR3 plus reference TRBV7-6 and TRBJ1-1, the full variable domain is GAGVSQSPRYKVTKRGQDVALRCDPISGHVSLYWYRQALGQGPEFLTYFNYEAQQDKSGLPNDRFSAERPEGSISTLTIQRTEQRDSAMYRCASTPGQGSHTEAFFGQGTRLTVV.

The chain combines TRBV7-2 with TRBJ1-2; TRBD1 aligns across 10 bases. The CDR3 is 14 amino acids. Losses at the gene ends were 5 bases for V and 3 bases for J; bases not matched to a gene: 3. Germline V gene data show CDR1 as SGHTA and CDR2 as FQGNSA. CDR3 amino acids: CASSVGTGDYGYTF. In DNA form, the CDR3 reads TGTGCCAGCAGCGTCGGGACAGGGGACTATGGCTACACCTTC.

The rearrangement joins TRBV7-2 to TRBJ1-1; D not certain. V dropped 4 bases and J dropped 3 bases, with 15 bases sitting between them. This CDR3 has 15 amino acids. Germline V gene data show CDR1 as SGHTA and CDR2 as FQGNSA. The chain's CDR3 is CASSSNGELDTEAFF. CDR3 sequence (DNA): TGTGCCAGCAGCTCCAATGGGGAACTTGACACTGAAGCTTTCTTT.

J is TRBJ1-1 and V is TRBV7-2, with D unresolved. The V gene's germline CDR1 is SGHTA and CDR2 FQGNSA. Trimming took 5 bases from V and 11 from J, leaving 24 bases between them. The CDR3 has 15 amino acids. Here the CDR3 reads CASSRSYPMTSTAFF. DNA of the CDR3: TGTGCCAGCAGCCGTTCTTACCCCATGACCTCAACGGCTTTCTTT.

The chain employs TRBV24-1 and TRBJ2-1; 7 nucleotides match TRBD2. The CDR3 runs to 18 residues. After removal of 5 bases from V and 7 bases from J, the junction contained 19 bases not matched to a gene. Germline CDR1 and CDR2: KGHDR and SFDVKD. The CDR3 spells CATSAPRAGGSLWNEQFF. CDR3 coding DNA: TGTGCCACCAGTGCTCCCCGGGCCGGGGGGTCTCTATGGAATGAGCAGTTCTTC.

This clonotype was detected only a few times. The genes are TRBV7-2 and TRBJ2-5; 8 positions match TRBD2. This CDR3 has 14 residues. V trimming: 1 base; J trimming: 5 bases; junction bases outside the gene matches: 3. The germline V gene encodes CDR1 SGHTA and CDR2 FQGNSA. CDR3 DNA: TGTGCCAGCAGCTTAGTTGCGGGGGGTGAGACCCAGTACTTC. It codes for CASSLVAGGETQYF. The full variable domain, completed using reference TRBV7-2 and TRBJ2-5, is GAGVSQSPSNKVTEKGKDVELRCDPISGHTALYWYRQSLGQGLEFLIYFQGNSAPDKSGLPSDRFSAERTGGSVSTLTIQRTQQEDSAVYLCASSLVAGGETQYFGPGTRLLVL.

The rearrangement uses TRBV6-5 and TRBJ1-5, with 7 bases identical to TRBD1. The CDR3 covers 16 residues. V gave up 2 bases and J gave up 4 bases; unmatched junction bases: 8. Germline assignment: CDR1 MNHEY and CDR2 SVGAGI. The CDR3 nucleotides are TGTGCCAGCAGTTACCAGGGGGGGGGGAAAAATCAGCCCCAGCATTTT. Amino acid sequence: CASSYQGGGKNQPQHF.

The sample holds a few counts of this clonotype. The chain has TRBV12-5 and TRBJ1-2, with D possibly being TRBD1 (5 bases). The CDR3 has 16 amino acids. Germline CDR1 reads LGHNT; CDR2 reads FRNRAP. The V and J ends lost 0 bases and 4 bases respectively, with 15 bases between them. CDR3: CASGLVPVAGGYGYTF. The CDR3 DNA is TGTGCTAGTGGTTTGGTCCCGGTTGCGGGGGGCTATGGCTACACCTTC.

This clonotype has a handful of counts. CDR3 region: CASSSMTGGSETQYF. Written as DNA, the CDR3 is TGTGCCAGCAGCTCAATGACAGGGGGGTCGGAGACCCAGTACTTC. V usage is TRBV7-8 and J usage is TRBJ2-5; TRBD1 matches 9 bases. The germline V gene has CDR1 SGHVS and CDR2 FQNEAQ. CDR3 length: 15 amino acids. The junction had 8 bases not matched to a gene; V was cut back by 4 bases and J by 5 bases.

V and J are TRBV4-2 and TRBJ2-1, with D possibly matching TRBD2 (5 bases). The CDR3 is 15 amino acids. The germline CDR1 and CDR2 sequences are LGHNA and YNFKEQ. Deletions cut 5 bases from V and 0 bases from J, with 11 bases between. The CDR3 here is CASSKEESSYNEQFF. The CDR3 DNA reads TGTGCCAGCAGCAAGGAGGAGAGCTCCTACAATGAGCAGTTCTTC.

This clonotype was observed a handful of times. CDR3 DNA sequence: TGTGCCATCACCCAGGCCGGCTCCTACGAGCAGTACTTC. Residues: CAITQAGSYEQYF. This chain links TRBV10-3 with TRBJ2-7; no definite D call. V lost 7 bases and J 0 bases, leaving 10 bases between the germline ends. The CDR3 covers 13 residues. The germline gives CDR1 ENHRY, CDR2 SYGVKD.

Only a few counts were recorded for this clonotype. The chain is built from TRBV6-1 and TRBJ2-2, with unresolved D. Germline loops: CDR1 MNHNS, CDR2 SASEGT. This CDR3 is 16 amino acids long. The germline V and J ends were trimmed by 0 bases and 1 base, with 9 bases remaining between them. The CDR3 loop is CASSEARRLNTGELFF. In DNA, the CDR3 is TGTGCCAGCAGTGAAGCGCGAAGATTGAACACCGGGGAGCTGTTTTTT.

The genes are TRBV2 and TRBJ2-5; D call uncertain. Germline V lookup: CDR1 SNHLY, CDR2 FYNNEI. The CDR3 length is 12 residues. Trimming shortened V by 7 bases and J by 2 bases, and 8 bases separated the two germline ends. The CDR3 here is CASTVRQETQYF. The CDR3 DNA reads TGTGCCAGCACCGTGAGACAAGAGACCCAGTACTTC. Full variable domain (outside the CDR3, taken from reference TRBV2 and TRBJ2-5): EPEVTQTPSHQVTQMGQEVILRCVPISNHLYFYWYRQILGQKVEFLVSFYNNEISEKSEIFDDQFSVERPDGSNFTLKIRSTKLEDSAMYFCASTVRQETQYFGPGTRLLVL.

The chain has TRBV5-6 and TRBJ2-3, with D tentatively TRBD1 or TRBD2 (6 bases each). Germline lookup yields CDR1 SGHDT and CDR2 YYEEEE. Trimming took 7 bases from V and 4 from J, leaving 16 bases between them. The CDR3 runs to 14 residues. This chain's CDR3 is CASAIGGRPDTQYF. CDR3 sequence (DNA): TGTGCCAGCGCTATTGGGGGGCGGCCAGATACGCAGTATTTT.

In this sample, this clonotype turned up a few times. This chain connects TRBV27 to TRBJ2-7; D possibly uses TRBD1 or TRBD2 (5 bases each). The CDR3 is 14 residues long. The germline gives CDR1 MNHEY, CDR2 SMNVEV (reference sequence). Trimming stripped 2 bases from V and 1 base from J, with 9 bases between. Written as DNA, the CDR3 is TGTGCCAGCAGTTTACGGGGCATATCCTACGAGCAGTACTTC. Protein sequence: CASSLRGISYEQYF.

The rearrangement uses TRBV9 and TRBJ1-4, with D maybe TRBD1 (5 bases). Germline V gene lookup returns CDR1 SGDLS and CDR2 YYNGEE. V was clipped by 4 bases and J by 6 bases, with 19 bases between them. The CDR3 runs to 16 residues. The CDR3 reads CASSTSLDKGDEKLFF. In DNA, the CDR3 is TGTGCCAGCAGCACGAGCTTGGACAAAGGGGATGAAAAACTGTTTTTT.

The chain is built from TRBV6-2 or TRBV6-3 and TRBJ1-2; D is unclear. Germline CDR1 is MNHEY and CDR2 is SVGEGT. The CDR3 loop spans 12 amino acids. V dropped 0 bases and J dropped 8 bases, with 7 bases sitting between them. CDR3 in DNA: TGTGCCAGCAGTTACTCGGCTCCGGGCTACACCTTC. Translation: CASSYSAPGYTF.